A single sample is the source of the 21 T cell receptor beta chains below, sequenced in a study of beta chain features in type 1 diabetes (dated by TCRdb to the late 2010s). The library was generated by the immunoSEQ multiplex PCR assay. The entire isolated RNA was reverse transcribed using the High Capacity cDNA Reverse Transcription Kit, and thus expressed TCRB transcripts were sequenced. TCRdb stores this immuneACCESS table with in-frame sequences only. Part of the clones is absent; in the studies checked, under half of the shortfall reflects unresolved V genes, and no reason is known for the rest. The sample table lists 430,000 or so clones, roughly 10% of them with a count of one. The top ten clones comprise 0.035% to 0.05% of the sample. Material: naive CD4+ T cells from blood. This specimen's cell subset or site label, interpreted: true naive CD4+ T cells. The receptors stem from a woman between 18 and 30 years old in good health.

The chain combines TRBV7-9 with TRBJ2-7; D gene uncertain. V was pared by 1 base and J by 5 bases, with 9 bases between. The CDR3 contains 13 residues. Per germline, CDR1 SEHNR and CDR2 FQNEAQ (reference sequence). The CDR3 DNA reads TGTGCCAGCAGCTTAGGGGTCTATGACGAGCAGTACTTC. It is translated as CASSLGVYDEQYF.

The V call is TRBV9, the J call TRBJ2-2, with 9 bases lining up with TRBD2. V dropped 0 bases and J dropped 9; count of bases not matched to a gene: 3. The CDR3 is made up of 14 amino acids. Germline V gene sequence: CDR1 SGDLS, CDR2 YYNGEE. The CDR3 sequence: CASSVAGTSWELFF. The CDR3 DNA sequence: TGTGCCAGCAGCGTAGCGGGGACTAGCTGGGAGCTGTTTTTT.

V is TRBV7-2 and J is TRBJ2-3, with TRBD2 matching 7 bases. With 5 bases clipped from V and 0 bases from J, the junction kept 5 bases outside the gene matches. This CDR3 comprises 15 residues. Germline V CDR1 and CDR2: SGHTA, FQGNSA. The CDR3 bases are TGTGCCAGCAGCGGGCGGGAGTCAAGCACAGATACGCAGTATTTT. Its translation is CASSGRESSTDTQYF.

As concerns this clone: Other DNA sequences in the same sample also yield this CDR3. V is TRBV5-1 and J is TRBJ2-1, with a weak D call TRBD1 (6 bases). V gave up 2 bases and J gave up 5 bases, with 8 bases separating them. CDR1 is SGHRS and CDR2 is YFSETQ in the germline V gene. The CDR3 has 13 residues. The CDR3 nucleotides read TGCGCCAGCAGCTTTGGACAGAACAATGAGCAGTTCTTC. Protein product: CASSFGQNNEQFF.

In its sample, this clone was seen a few times. J is TRBJ2-7 and V is TRBV7-9; D may be TRBD1 (5 bases). Trimming removed 4 bases from V and 5 bases from J, with 18 bases in between. This CDR3 contains 15 residues. Germline V lookup: CDR1 SEHNR, CDR2 FQNEAQ (reference sequence). The CDR3 nucleotides are TGTGCCAGCAGCTCCCATGGGGCGCTCGATCACGAGCAGTACGTC. Amino acid sequence: CASSSHGALDHEQYV.

This clone was counted only a few times. This chain links TRBV7-3 with TRBJ1-1; D is perhaps TRBD1 (5 bases). The CDR3 spans 16 residues. V lost 3 bases to trimming and J lost 6 bases, with 20 bases between them. The V gene's germline CDR1 is SGHTA and CDR2 FQGTGA. The CDR3 region is CASSFPPTPRGAEAFF. The DNA of the CDR3 is TGTGCCAGCAGCTTCCCCCCAACACCCCGGGGGGCTGAAGCTTTCTTT.

This clone has a handful of counts. This specimen includes other DNA sequences encoding the same CDR3. The J gene is TRBJ1-1, the V gene TRBV29-1, with a weak D call TRBD1 (5 bases). The length of the CDR3 is 10 residues. Trimming removed 6 bases at V and 5 bases at J, with 7 bases between. Germline-derived CDR1 and CDR2 are SQVTM and ANQGSEA. DNA for the CDR3: TGCAGCGTCCAGGGAACTGAAGCTTTCTTT. Translated: CSVQGTEAFF.

This clone was detected a few times. J is TRBJ2-7 and V is TRBV5-1; 8 bases map to TRBD2. In germline, CDR1 is SGHRS, CDR2 YFSETQ. V lost 0 bases to trimming and J lost 2 bases; unmatched junction nucleotides: 4. The length of the CDR3 is 15 residues. CDR3 nucleotides: TGCGCCAGCAGCTTGGGACTAGCGCCGACCTACGAGCAGTACTTC. This encodes CASSLGLAPTYEQYF.

The chain is built from TRBV7-4 and TRBJ1-2; tentative D call: TRBD1 (5 bases). Germline CDR1 SGHVT, CDR2 SQSDAQ. This CDR3 is built from 15 residues. The DNA for the CDR3 is TGTGCGAGGACAAGGGGCCCCCGGGACTTCGATGGCTACACCTTC. Protein: CARTRGPRDFDGYTF.

This clone was detected ten times or more. This sample also contains other DNA sequences that code for the same CDR3. This chain uses TRBV14 with TRBJ2-3, with unresolved D. CDR1 SGHDN and CDR2 FVKESK come from the germline V gene. Trimming took 1 base from V and 5 from J, leaving 1 base between them. The CDR3 is 11 residues long. The DNA for the CDR3 is TGTGCCAGCAGCCAAGGAGATACGCAGTATTTT. This codes for CASSQGDTQYF. The full variable domain, its missing parts supplied by reference TRBV14 and TRBJ2-3, is EAGVTQFPSHSVIEKGQTVTLRCDPISGHDNLYWYRRVMGKEIKFLLHFVKESKQDESGMPNNRFLAERTGGTYSTLKVQPAELEDSGVYFCASSQGDTQYFGPGTRLTVL.

Only a few counts were recorded for this clone. The chain recombines TRBV7-2 with TRBJ2-3, with TRBD1 as a possible D gene (6 bases). The CDR3 runs 15 residues. Trimming took off 5 bases at V and 2 bases at J, with 14 bases between the two ends. CDR1 is SGHTA and CDR2 is FQGNSA in the germline V gene. The CDR3 nucleotides are TGTGCCAGCAGCCTCGCGGACAGCCTCACAGATACGCAGTATTTT. Its translation is CASSLADSLTDTQYF.

This clone was observed a few times. The chain combines TRBV6-5 with TRBJ1-1; D is unresolved. Germline lookup yields CDR1 MNHEY and CDR2 SVGAGI. The CDR3 extends over 15 amino acids. The V gene lost 3 bases and the J gene lost 0 bases, with 11 bases spanning the gap. The CDR3 coding sequence is TGTGCCAGCAGTTATTCCCAGTTCATGAACACTGAAGCTTTCTTT. Translation gives CASSYSQFMNTEAFF.

The chain recombines TRBV29-1 with TRBJ1-1; 8 positions match TRBD1. Losses at the gene ends were 7 bases for V and 0 bases for J; bases not matched to a gene: 4. The germline CDR1 and CDR2 sequences are SQVTM and ANQGSEA. The CDR3 length is 13 residues. CDR3 nucleotide sequence: TGCAGCGCTGCAGGGGGCCTGAACACTGAAGCTTTCTTT. Its translation: CSAAGGLNTEAFF.

In DNA form, the CDR3 reads TGCGCCAGCAGCACCGCGGACGGCGCCAACACCGGGGAGCTGTTTTTT. This sequence encodes CASSTADGANTGELFF. This chain links TRBV5-1 with TRBJ2-2; D is uncertain. Between the trimmed V and J ends, which lost 4 bases and 2 bases, there was a span of 15 bases. CDR3 length equals 16 residues. The V gene's germline CDR1 is SGHRS and CDR2 YFSETQ.

V is TRBV30 and J is TRBJ2-1, with D hard to call. Germline V gene lookup returns CDR1 GTSNPN and CDR2 SVGIG (reference sequence). The CDR3 extends over 13 amino acids. The ends were cut back, 1 base at V and 5 bases at J, with 9 bases in the middle. The DNA of the CDR3 is TGTGCCTGGAGTGGTGGGTGCGACAATGAGCAGTTCTTC. It yields the protein CAWSGGCDNEQFF.

This clone occurred a few times. The chain combines TRBV5-6 with TRBJ1-5; D gene ambiguous. Trimming shortened V by 2 bases and J by 5 bases, and 8 bases separated the two germline ends. Germline-derived CDR1 and CDR2 are SGHDT and YYEEEE. This CDR3 is 13 amino acids long. The CDR3 DNA sequence: TGTGCCAGCAGCTTCGGGCGGCATCAGCCCCAGCATTTT. As protein: CASSFGRHQPQHF. Together with reference TRBV5-6 and TRBJ1-5, the CDR3 gives the full variable domain: DAGVTQSPTHLIKTRGQQVTLRCSPKSGHDTVSWYQQALGQGPQFIFQYYEEEERQRGNFPDRFSGHQFPNYSSELNVNALLLGDSALYLCASSFGRHQPQHFGDGTRLSIL.

This clone was picked up a small number of times. The same CDR3 is also encoded by other DNA sequences in this sample. The chain joins TRBV11-2 to TRBJ2-1, with TRBD2 matching 11 bases. The CDR3 is 15 amino acids. Germline V gene data show CDR1 as SGHAT and CDR2 as FQNNGV. V lost 4 bases, J lost 4 bases, and 3 bases stayed unmatched. The CDR3 nucleotides are TGTGCCAGCAGCTCCGGACTAGCGGGTTACAATGAGCAGTTCTTC. Its protein is CASSSGLAGYNEQFF. Combining the CDR3 with reference TRBV11-2 and TRBJ2-1 gives the whole variable domain EAGVAQSPRYKIIEKRQSVAFWCNPISGHATLYWYQQILGQGPKLLIQFQNNGVVDDSQLPKDRFSAERLKGVDSTLKIQPAKLEDSAVYLCASSSGLAGYNEQFFGPGTRLTVL.

Only a few counts were recorded for this clone. The sample contains more than one DNA sequence encoding this CDR3. J is TRBJ2-5 and V is TRBV4-1; D unresolved. Looked up from germline, CDR1 is MGHRA and CDR2 is YSYEKL. V lost 1 base to trimming and J lost 5 bases, with 8 bases between them. The CDR3 is made up of 13 amino acids. The CDR3 DNA reads TGCGCCAGCAGCCAAGGACTGGTCGAGACCCAGTACTTC. This codes for CASSQGLVETQYF.

The chain has TRBV7-3 and TRBJ2-3; the D call may be TRBD1 or TRBD2 (5 bases each). The V end was cut by 8 bases, the J end by 0 bases, with 24 bases between. This CDR3 comprises 18 residues. Germline V CDR1 and CDR2: SGHTA, FQGTGA. CDR3 nucleotide sequence: TGTGCCAGCCGGGGCATCCAGAACCCGAAACTGAGCACAGATACGCAGTATTTT. Amino acids: CASRGIQNPKLSTDTQYF.

A few counts support this clone. J is TRBJ2-5 and V is TRBV7-2; D call uncertain. The CDR3 is 12 residues long. V was cut by 2 bases and J by 2 bases, with 3 bases left in between. Germline V gene sequence: CDR1 SGHTA, CDR2 FQGNSA. The CDR3 sequence is CASSLMQETQYF. The CDR3, as DNA: TGTGCCAGCAGCTTAATGCAAGAGACCCAGTACTTC.

The CDR3 coding sequence is TGTGCCAGCAGCCCCCAGCCTACCTACGAGCAGTACGTC. Translation gives CASSPQPTYEQYV. The genes are TRBV6-6 and TRBJ2-7, with unresolved D. Germline assignment: CDR1 MNHNY and CDR2 SVGAGI (reference sequence). The CDR3 length is 13 residues. The V and J ends lost 6 bases and 2 bases respectively, with 11 bases between them.